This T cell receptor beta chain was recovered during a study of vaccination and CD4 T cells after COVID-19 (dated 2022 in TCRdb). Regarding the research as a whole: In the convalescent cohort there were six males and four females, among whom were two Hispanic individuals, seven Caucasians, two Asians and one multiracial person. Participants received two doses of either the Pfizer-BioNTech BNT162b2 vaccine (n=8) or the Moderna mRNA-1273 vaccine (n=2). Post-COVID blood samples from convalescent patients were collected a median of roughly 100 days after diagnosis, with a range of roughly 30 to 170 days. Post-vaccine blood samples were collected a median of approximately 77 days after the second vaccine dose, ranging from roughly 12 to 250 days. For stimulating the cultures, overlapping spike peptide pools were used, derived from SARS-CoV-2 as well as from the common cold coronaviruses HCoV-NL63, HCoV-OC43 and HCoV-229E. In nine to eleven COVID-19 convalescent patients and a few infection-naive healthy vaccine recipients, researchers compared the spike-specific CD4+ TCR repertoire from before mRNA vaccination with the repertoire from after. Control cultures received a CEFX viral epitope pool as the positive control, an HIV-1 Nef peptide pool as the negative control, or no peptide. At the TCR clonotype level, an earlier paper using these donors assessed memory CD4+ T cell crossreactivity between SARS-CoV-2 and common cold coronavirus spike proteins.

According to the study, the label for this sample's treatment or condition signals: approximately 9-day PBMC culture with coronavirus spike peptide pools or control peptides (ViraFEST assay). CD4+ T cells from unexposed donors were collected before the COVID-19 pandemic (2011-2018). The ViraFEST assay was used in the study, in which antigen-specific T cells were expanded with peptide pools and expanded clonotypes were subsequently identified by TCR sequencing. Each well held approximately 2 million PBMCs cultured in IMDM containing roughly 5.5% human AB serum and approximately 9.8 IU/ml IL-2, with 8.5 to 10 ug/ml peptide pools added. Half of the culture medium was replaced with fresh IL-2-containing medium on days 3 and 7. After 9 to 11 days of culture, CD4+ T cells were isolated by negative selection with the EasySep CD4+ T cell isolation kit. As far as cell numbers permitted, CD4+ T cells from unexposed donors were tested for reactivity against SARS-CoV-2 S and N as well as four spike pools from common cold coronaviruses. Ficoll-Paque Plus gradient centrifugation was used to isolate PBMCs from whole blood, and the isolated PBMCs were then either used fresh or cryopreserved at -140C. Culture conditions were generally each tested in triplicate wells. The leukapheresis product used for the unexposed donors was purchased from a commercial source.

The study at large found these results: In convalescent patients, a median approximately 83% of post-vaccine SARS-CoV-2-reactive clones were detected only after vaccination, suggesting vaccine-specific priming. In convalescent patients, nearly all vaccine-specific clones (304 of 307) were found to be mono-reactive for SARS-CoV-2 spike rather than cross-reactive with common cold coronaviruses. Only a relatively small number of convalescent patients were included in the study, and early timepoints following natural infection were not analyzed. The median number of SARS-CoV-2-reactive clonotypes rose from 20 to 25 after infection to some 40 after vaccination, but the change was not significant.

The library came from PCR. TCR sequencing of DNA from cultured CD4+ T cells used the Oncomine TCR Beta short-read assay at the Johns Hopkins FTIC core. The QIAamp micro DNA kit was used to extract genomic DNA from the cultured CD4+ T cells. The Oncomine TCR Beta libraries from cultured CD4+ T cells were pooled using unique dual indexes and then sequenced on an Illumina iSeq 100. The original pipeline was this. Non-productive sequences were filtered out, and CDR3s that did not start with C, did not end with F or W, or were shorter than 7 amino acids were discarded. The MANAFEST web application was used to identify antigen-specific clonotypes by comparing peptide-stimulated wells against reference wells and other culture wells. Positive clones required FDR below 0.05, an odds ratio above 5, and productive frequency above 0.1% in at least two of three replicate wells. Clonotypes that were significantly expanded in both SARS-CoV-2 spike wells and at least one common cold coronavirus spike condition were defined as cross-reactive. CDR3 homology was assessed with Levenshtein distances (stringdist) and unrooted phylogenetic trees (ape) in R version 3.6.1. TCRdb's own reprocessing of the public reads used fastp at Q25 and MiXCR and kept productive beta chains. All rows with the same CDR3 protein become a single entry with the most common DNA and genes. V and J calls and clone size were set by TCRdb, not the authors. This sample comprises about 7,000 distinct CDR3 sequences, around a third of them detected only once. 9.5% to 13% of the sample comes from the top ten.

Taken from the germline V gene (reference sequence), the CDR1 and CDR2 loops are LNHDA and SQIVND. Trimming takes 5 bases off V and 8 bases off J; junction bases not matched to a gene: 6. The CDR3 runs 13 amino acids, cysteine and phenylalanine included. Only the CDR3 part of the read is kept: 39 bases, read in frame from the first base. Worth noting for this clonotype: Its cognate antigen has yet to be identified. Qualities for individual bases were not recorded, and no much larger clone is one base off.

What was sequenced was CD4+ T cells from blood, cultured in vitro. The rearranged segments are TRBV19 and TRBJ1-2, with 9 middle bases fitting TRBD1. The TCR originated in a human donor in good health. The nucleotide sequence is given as TGTGCCAGTAGTCCCGGGACAGGGACCGGCTACACCTTC. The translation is CASSPGTGTGYTF.